A selection of T cell receptor beta chains follows, all from one sample in a study of T cells in Graves' hyperthyroidism and ophthalmopathy. MiXCR, run by TCRdb on the multiplex PCR reads, gives a single entry per CDR3 protein. The sample holds fewer than 350,000 distinct CDR3 sequences, approximately 18% seen once. Sequenced sample: blood. These receptors were obtained from a man aged 45-65 years with Graves' ophthalmopathy. Both conserved end residues are part of each CDR3. A D gene is named only where the DNA matches it firmly. Rows may omit the clone size; those that give it use once, few, many or a size class.

v_call	j_call	clone_size	d_call	cdr3_aa	cdr3_nt
TRBV10-2	TRBJ2-7	few	-	CASRHMGYEQYF	TGCGCCAGCAGACATATGGGTTACGAGCAGTACTTC
TRBV6-1	TRBJ2-7	-	-	CASSEFDSEYEQYF	TGTGCCAGCAGTGAATTTGACAGTGAGTACGAGCAGTACTTC
TRBV25-1	TRBJ1-1	-	-	CASRYGANTEAFF	TGTGCCAGCCGATACGGGGCGAACACTGAAGCTTTCTTT
TRBV2	TRBJ2-1	many	TRBD1	CASGDRAYNEQFF	TGTGCCAGCGGGGACAGGGCCTACAATGAGCAGTTCTTC
TRBV6-1	TRBJ1-5	-	-	CASSVQGKGSNQPQHF	TGTGCCAGCAGCGTCCAGGGGAAAGGGAGCAATCAGCCCCAGCATTTT
TRBV6-1	TRBJ1-2	few	-	CASSEADGYTF	TGTGCCAGCAGTGAAGCGGATGGCTACACCTTC
TRBV18	TRBJ2-2	-	TRBD2	CASSPRLAGVLTGELFF	TGTGCCAGCTCACCAAGACTAGCGGGAGTATTGACCGGGGAGCTGTTTTTT
TRBV18	TRBJ2-1	many	TRBD2	CASSPPQRGRYNEQFF	TGTGCCAGCTCACCCCCCCAGCGCGGGAGATACAATGAGCAGTTCTTC
TRBV5-8	TRBJ2-7	many	-	CASSLSGASYEQYF	TGTGCCAGCAGCTTGTCAGGGGCCTCCTACGAGCAGTACTTC
TRBV2	TRBJ1-2	many	-	CASSEGRVELYGYTF	TGTGCCAGCAGTGAAGGACGGGTAGAACTCTATGGCTACACCTTC
TRBV6-1	TRBJ2-5	many	TRBD2	CASSGRTRSETQYF	TGTGCCAGCAGTGGACGGACTAGGTCGGAGACCCAGTACTTC
TRBV6-1	TRBJ1-5	-	TRBD1	CASREGQGNQPQHF	TGTGCCAGCAGGGAGGGACAGGGGAATCAGCCCCAGCATTTT
TRBV18	TRBJ2-5	many	-	CASSPPSQQETQYF	TGTGCCAGCTCACCACCATCGCAGCAAGAGACCCAGTACTTC
TRBV6-2/TRBV6-3	TRBJ2-6	-	-	CASSYNLPGANVLTF	TGTGCCAGCAGTTACAATTTACCTGGGGCCAACGTCCTGACTTTC
TRBV29-1	TRBJ2-3	few	-	CSVEGVRETMVHTQYF	TGCAGCGTTGAAGGAGTTAGGGAGACTATGGTACATACGCAGTATTTT
TRBV7-2	TRBJ2-3	-	-	CASSPKRAGTDTQYF	TGTGCCAGCAGCCCGAAGCGGGCGGGCACAGATACGCAGTATTTT
TRBV2	TRBJ2-7	many	TRBD2	CASSDPGLAGSGYEQYF	TGTGCCAGCAGTGACCCGGGACTAGCGGGATCTGGCTACGAGCAGTACTTC
TRBV27	TRBJ2-5	few	-	CASRSPFLGRETQYF	TGTGCCAGCAGGTCCCCCTTTTTGGGGAGGGAGACCCAGTACTTC
TRBV11-2	TRBJ1-2	-	TRBD1	CASSIRGGQGLYGYTF	TGTGCCAGCAGCATTAGGGGGGGACAGGGCCTCTATGGCTACACCTTC
TRBV5-1	TRBJ1-3	many	-	CASSPRTVGLGNTIYF	TGCGCCAGCAGCCCGAGGACGGTGGGCCTCGGAAACACCATATATTTT
TRBV7-9	TRBJ2-4	-	-	CASSTTWGTLAKNIQYF	TGTGCCAGCAGCACGACCTGGGGGACCCTAGCCAAAAACATTCAGTACTTC
TRBV18	TRBJ1-6	few	-	CASSADSVRNSPLHF	TGTGCCAGCTCAGCCGACTCGGTTCGTAATTCACCCCTCCACTTT
TRBV10-3	TRBJ2-7	-	TRBD1	CAISESGQGSYEQYF	TGTGCCATCAGTGAGTCTGGACAGGGGTCCTACGAGCAGTACTTC
TRBV29-1	TRBJ1-1	few	TRBD1	CSVVDRARNTEAFF	TGCAGCGTTGTCGACAGGGCTAGGAACACTGAAGCTTTCTTT
TRBV27	TRBJ2-2	-	TRBD2	CASSLTSGSGITGELFF	TGTGCCAGCAGTTTGACTAGCGGGAGTGGGATCACCGGGGAGCTGTTTTTT
TRBV5-1	TRBJ2-2	few	-	CASSLREYPGELFF	TGCGCCAGCAGCTTGAGGGAGTACCCCGGGGAGCTGTTTTTT
TRBV12-3/TRBV12-4	TRBJ2-3	few	TRBD2	CASSLGLAGGYDTQYF	TGTGCCAGCAGTTTAGGATTAGCGGGAGGATACGATACGCAGTATTTT
TRBV10-3	TRBJ1-1	few	TRBD1	CAISQTGGGTEAFF	TGTGCCATCAGTCAAACAGGGGGGGGCACTGAAGCTTTCTTT
TRBV15	TRBJ2-2	many	TRBD1	CATSRAEDRGTGELFF	TGTGCCACCAGCAGAGCTGAGGACAGGGGGACCGGGGAGCTGTTTTTT
TRBV28	TRBJ1-2	-	TRBD1	CASSLQGDSANGYTF	TGTGCCAGCAGCCTACAGGGGGATAGCGCTAATGGCTACACCTTC
TRBV4-2	TRBJ2-7	-	TRBD2	CASSQDGLAGNEQYF	TGTGCCAGCAGCCAAGATGGACTAGCGGGGAACGAGCAGTACTTC
TRBV28	TRBJ1-2	many	-	CASSPPGFSYGYTF	TGTGCCAGCAGTCCCCCCGGGTTTAGCTATGGCTACACCTTC
TRBV27	TRBJ2-7	few	TRBD2	CASSFKGTSGSYEQYF	TGTGCCAGCAGTTTTAAGGGTACTAGCGGCTCCTACGAGCAGTACTTC
TRBV2	TRBJ2-7	-	-	CASSEGIGSYNEQYF	TGTGCCAGCAGTGAGGGGATAGGCTCCTACAATGAGCAGTACTTC
TRBV30	TRBJ2-7	many	-	CAWSVTGGEAYEQYF	TGTGCCTGGAGTGTAACCGGTGGGGAGGCCTACGAGCAGTACTTC
TRBV5-1	TRBJ2-3	many	-	CASSPEGYTDTQYF	TGCGCCAGCAGCCCGGAGGGCTACACAGATACGCAGTATTTT
TRBV30	TRBJ1-5	many	-	CAWGAKSPGRPQHF	TGTGCCTGGGGGGCCAAGTCTCCCGGGAGGCCCCAGCATTTT
TRBV6-2/TRBV6-3	TRBJ1-1	many	-	CASNSGGAGTEAFF	TGTGCCAGCAACTCCGGGGGCGCCGGCACTGAAGCTTTCTTT
TRBV18	TRBJ2-3	-	-	CASSPYRSTDTQYF	TGTGCCAGCTCACCTTATCGAAGCACAGATACGCAGTATTTT
TRBV28	TRBJ2-1	many	TRBD2	CASSLGGLADLQFGEQFF	TGTGCCAGCAGTTTAGGGGGACTAGCGGACCTACAATTTGGTGAGCAGTTCTTC
TRBV11-2	TRBJ2-1	many	TRBD2	CASSLDSLGTSGYNEQFF	TGTGCCAGCAGCTTAGATTCCCTAGGGACTAGCGGTTACAATGAGCAGTTCTTC
TRBV6-1	TRBJ2-1	-	-	CASSPARAGEQFF	TGTGCCAGCAGCCCCGCCCGGGCGGGTGAGCAGTTCTTC
TRBV28	TRBJ2-7	many	TRBD2	CASSFGDSGSSYEQYF	TGTGCCAGCAGTTTTGGAGATAGCGGGTCGTCCTACGAGCAGTACTTC
TRBV28	TRBJ1-4	many	TRBD1	CASSLGGQGASEKLFF	TGTGCCAGCAGTTTAGGTGGACAGGGGGCTAGTGAAAAACTGTTTTTT
TRBV24-1	TRBJ2-5	-	-	CATSDGGEETQYF	TGTGCCACCAGTGATGGGGGAGAAGAGACCCAGTACTTC
TRBV6-6	TRBJ1-5	many	-	CASSYRVGRNQPQHF	TGTGCCAGCAGTTACCGGGTTGGCAGAAATCAGCCCCAGCATTTT
TRBV7-9	TRBJ2-3	once	TRBD2	CASRSTSGYPDTQYF	TGTGCCAGCAGATCGACTAGCGGGTATCCAGATACGCAGTATTTT
TRBV7-6	TRBJ2-1	-	TRBD1	CASSLEGQNNEQFF	TGTGCCAGCAGCTTAGAGGGACAGAACAATGAGCAGTTCTTC
TRBV6-1	TRBJ1-3	few	-	CASSPAGDTRSGNTIYF	TGTGCCAGCAGCCCCGCTGGAGACACCCGCTCTGGAAACACCATATATTTT
TRBV12-3/TRBV12-4	TRBJ2-2	few	-	CASSPHPQAGELFF	TGTGCCAGCAGTCCCCACCCCCAGGCCGGGGAGCTGTTTTTT
TRBV12-3/TRBV12-4	TRBJ2-2	-	-	CASSYPYAGGKLFF	TGTGCCAGCAGTTATCCGTACGCGGGCGGGAAGCTGTTTTTT
TRBV20-1	TRBJ2-3	-	-	CSATIAEAGDTQYF	TGCAGTGCTACAATAGCGGAGGCCGGAGATACGCAGTATTTT
TRBV20-1	TRBJ2-1	many	-	CSARGHGDEQFF	TGCAGTGCTCGGGGACACGGCGATGAGCAGTTCTTC